This entry lists 16 T cell receptor beta chains sequenced from one sample in a study of blood T cell repertoires in COVID-19. TCRdb's table, derived via immunoSEQ multiplex PCR, lists solely in-frame clones and lacks some. This table has about 50,000 clones, roughly 90% appearing once. Input material: peripheral blood. The receptors here all came from a human donor in a cohort sampled during active COVID-19.

The CDR3 loop reads CATSDAGTGSQETQYF. CDR3 nucleotides: TGTGCCACCAGTGACGCCGGGACAGGGTCTCAAGAGACCCAGTACTTC. The chain combines TRBV24-1 with TRBJ2-5; 9 bases align to TRBD1. J lost 2 bases, V lost 4 bases, and 7 bases had no gene match. This CDR3 contains 16 residues. Germline values: CDR1 KGHDR, CDR2 SFDVKD.

V gene TRBV5-1 combines with J gene TRBJ2-2; 11 bases map to TRBD2. This CDR3 is 16 amino acids long. Germline loops: CDR1 SGHRS, CDR2 YFSETQ. V trimming: 7 bases; J trimming: 5 bases; junction bases outside the gene matches: 10. The chain's CDR3 is CASRLPGLAATGELFF. For the CDR3, the DNA is TGCGCCAGCCGACTTCCGGGACTAGCGGCTACCGGGGAGCTGTTTTTT. Supplemented by reference TRBV5-1 and TRBJ2-2, the full variable domain reads KAGVTQTPRYLIKTRGQQVTLSCSPISGHRSVSWYQQTPGQGLQFLFEYFSETQRNKGNFPGRFSGRQFSNSRSEMNVSTLELGDSALYLCASRLPGLAATGELFFGEGSRLTVL.

V usage is TRBV3-1 (or the pseudogene TRBV3-2) and J usage is TRBJ2-4, with 9 positions matching TRBD1. V shed 0 bases, J shed 0 bases, and the junction held 15 bases outside the gene matches. Germline values: CDR1 LGHDT, CDR2 YNNKEL (reference sequence). CDR3 size: 21 residues. DNA of the CDR3: TGTGCCAGCAGCCAAGATCCCCGGGGGACAGGGTCTTTGGTAGCCAAAAACATTCAGTACTTC. Its protein is CASSQDPRGTGSLVAKNIQYF.

This clone has only a few counts. This chain uses TRBV19 with TRBJ2-7; D is perhaps TRBD2 (5 bases). The CDR3 runs to 13 residues. V was pared by 4 bases and J by 3 bases, with 10 bases between. In germline, CDR1 is LNHDA, CDR2 SQIVND (reference sequence). The CDR3 region is CASSTEAGYEQYF. In DNA form, the CDR3 reads TGTGCCAGTAGTACGGAGGCAGGCTACGAGCAGTACTTC.

The chain couples TRBV5-5 to TRBJ1-1; a weak D match, TRBD1 (6 bases). This CDR3 comprises 18 residues. Trimming pared 4 bases from V and 0 bases from J, leaving 22 bases between. The germline V gene has CDR1 SGHKS and CDR2 YYEKEE (reference sequence). The chain's CDR3 is CASSPNRESLVMNTEAFF. CDR3 bases: TGTGCCAGCAGCCCGAACAGGGAATCCCTTGTTATGAACACTGAAGCTTTCTTT.

The rearrangement links TRBV30 to TRBJ2-7; 8 nucleotides match TRBD2. The length of the CDR3 is 14 residues. V lost 5 bases, J lost 3 bases, and 9 bases stayed unmatched. In germline, CDR1 is GTSNPN, CDR2 SVGIG (reference sequence). This chain's CDR3 is CAWGPRGVYYEQYF. The CDR3 DNA reads TGTGCCTGGGGCCCGCGGGGGGTCTACTACGAGCAGTACTTC.

CDR3 sequence reads: CAIKEGQNTDTQYF. In nucleotides, the CDR3 is TGTGCCATCAAGGAGGGACAGAACACAGATACGCAGTATTTT. This sequence joins TRBV10-3 and TRBJ2-3; maybe TRBD1 (7 bases). Trimming left V 7 bases short and J 2 bases short, with 13 bases between. CDR1 and CDR2 from the germline V gene are ENHRY and SYGVKD. The CDR3 is 14 amino acids.

The chain employs TRBV6-5 and TRBJ2-7; 7 bases align to TRBD1. The CDR3 consists of 15 residues. Germline lookup yields CDR1 MNHEY and CDR2 SVGAGI. Unmatched junction bases numbered 2, after V lost 0 bases and J lost 0 bases. In nucleotides, the CDR3 is TGTGCCAGCAGTTACTCTCCAGGGGGCTCCTACGAGCAGTACTTC. Translation: CASSYSPGGSYEQYF.

This clone was observed a few times. The genes are TRBV4-1 and TRBJ2-7, with D possibly being TRBD1 (5 bases). Trimming removed 5 bases from V and 2 bases from J, with 13 bases in between. In germline, CDR1 is MGHRA, CDR2 YSYEKL. The CDR3 has 14 residues. In nucleotides, the CDR3 is TGCGCCAGCAGCGAGAGACAGAAACCCTACGAGCAGTACTTC. Protein product: CASSERQKPYEQYF.

This clone was observed a few times. The genes are TRBV4-1 and TRBJ2-7; 8 bases agree with TRBD1. The CDR3 extends over 15 amino acids. The V gene end was trimmed by 1 base and the J gene end by 1 base; junction bases not matched to a gene: 3. Germline lookup yields CDR1 MGHRA and CDR2 YSYEKL. CDR3 nucleotide sequence: TGCGCCAGCAGCCAAGCCGGGACAGGATCCTACGAGCAGTACTTC. Residues: CASSQAGTGSYEQYF.

The chain joins TRBV4-3 to TRBJ1-4, with unresolved D. The CDR3 spans 16 residues. The germline V and J ends were trimmed by 0 bases and 5 bases, with 13 bases remaining between them. Germline-derived CDR1 and CDR2 are LGHNA and YSLEER. CDR3 bases: TGCGCCAGCAGCCAAGACTTCAGGTCGGCAAATGAAAAACTGTTTTTT. Its protein is CASSQDFRSANEKLFF.

This chain joins TRBV5-1 and TRBJ2-1, with 7 bases matching TRBD2. J was trimmed by 6 bases and V by 4 bases; bases with no gene match: 10. Germline CDR1 and CDR2: SGHRS and YFSETQ. This CDR3 has 15 residues. The DNA for the CDR3 is TGCGCCAGCAGCCCGGCCGGACTAGAGGTCAATGAGCAGTTCTTC. Translation: CASSPAGLEVNEQFF.

The V and J genes are TRBV24-1 and TRBJ2-5; D unclear. Germline CDR1 is KGHDR and CDR2 is SFDVKD. This CDR3 comprises 13 residues. V was clipped by 5 bases and J by 4 bases, with 10 bases between them. In nucleotides, the CDR3 is TGTGCCACCAGTGCCGAGAGTAGAGAGACCCAGTACTTC. It codes for CATSAESRETQYF.

This clone was seen a single time. The chain links TRBV5-1 to TRBJ2-3, with 11 bases identical to TRBD2. Germline V gene lookup returns CDR1 SGHRS and CDR2 YFSETQ. CDR3 length equals 15 residues. J was trimmed by 4 bases and V by 3 bases; bases with no gene match: 4. Here the CDR3 reads CASSYPLAGADTQYF. The CDR3 DNA follows: TGCGCCAGCAGCTATCCACTAGCGGGAGCAGATACGCAGTATTTT.

The rearrangement joins TRBV6-5 to TRBJ2-5; possibly TRBD1 for D (5 bases). The length of the CDR3 is 14 residues. The V gene lost 2 bases and the J gene lost 4 bases, with 11 bases spanning the gap. CDR1 MNHEY and CDR2 SVGAGI come from the germline V gene. In nucleotides, the CDR3 is TGTGCCAGCAGTTACGACGCCAGGGTAGAGACCCAGTACTTC. Protein sequence: CASSYDARVETQYF.

The rearrangement links TRBV7-2 to TRBJ2-3; 7 bases align to TRBD2. Germline trimming cut 1 base from V and 0 bases from J; bases unmatched to any gene: 7. This CDR3 is 17 amino acids long. The germline gives CDR1 SGHTA, CDR2 FQGNSA. CDR3 loop: CASSLELAVTSTDTQYF. The CDR3 coding sequence is TGTGCCAGCAGCTTAGAGCTAGCGGTAACTAGCACAGATACGCAGTATTTT.